This entry lists 25 T cell receptor beta chains sequenced from one sample in a study of regulatory T cells in long-lasting Graves disease. Building of the TCR beta libraries involved iRepertoire HTBI primers and Arm-PCR of CDR3 regions. MiXCR, run by TCRdb on the multiplex PCR reads, gives a single entry per CDR3 protein. The sample records about 460,000 distinct CDR3 sequences, around 15% being singletons. Time point given: newly diagnosed GD, antithyroid drugs for less than 3 months. Construction of the TCR library relied on RNA isolated from PBMCs. These data are also associated with another study on T cells in Graves' hyperthyroidism and ophthalmopathy.

The sequenced sample was peripheral blood mononuclear cells (PBMCs), obtained at new diagnosis, from a patient treated with antithyroid drugs. These receptors came from a woman between 50 and 59 years old with Graves disease.

This clonotype was seen repeatedly, ten times or more. The chain is built from TRBV11-2 and TRBJ2-1; unclear D gene. Trimming left V 3 bases short and J 6 bases short, with 6 bases between. The CDR3 has 12 residues. Germline-derived CDR1 and CDR2 are SGHAT and FQNNGV. The CDR3 protein is CASSFRGNEQFF. The CDR3 DNA reads TGTGCCAGCAGCTTCCGCGGCAATGAGCAGTTCTTC. The entire variable domain, with the rest obtained from reference TRBV11-2 and TRBJ2-1, is as follows: EAGVAQSPRYKIIEKRQSVAFWCNPISGHATLYWYQQILGQGPKLLIQFQNNGVVDDSQLPKDRFSAERLKGVDSTLKIQPAKLEDSAVYLCASSFRGNEQFFGPGTRLTVL.

This clonotype was counted between two and nine times. The chain couples TRBV11-2 to TRBJ1-4; D possibly corresponds to TRBD1 (6 bases). The V and J ends lost 3 bases and 7 bases respectively, with 15 bases between them. Looked up from germline, CDR1 is SGHAT and CDR2 is FQNNGV. CDR3 length: 15 residues. In DNA, the CDR3 is TGTGCCAGCAGCTTTCACAGGGAGACGGGTGAAAAACTGTTTTTT. This translates into CASSFHRETGEKLFF.

This clonotype was seen at least ten times. At one end, the junction sequence differs from germline, possibly due to a read error. As DNA, the CDR3 is TGTGCCAGCAGCTCGAACACCGGGGTGCTGTTTTTT. This translates into CASSSNTGVLFF. The chain joins TRBV7-3 to TRBJ2-2; a possible D gene is TRBD2 (5 bases). Germline CDR1 SGHTA, CDR2 FQGTGA. This CDR3 is built from 12 residues. Based on the CDR3 plus reference TRBV7-3 and TRBJ2-2, the full variable domain is GAGVSQTPSNKVTEKGKYVELRCDPISGHTALYWYRQSLGQGPEFLIYFQGTGAADDSGLPNDRFFAVRPEGSVSTLKIQRTERGDSAVYLCASSSNTGVLFFGEGSRLTVL.

In this sample, this clonotype turned up many times. The CDR3 DNA reads TGTGCCAGCAGCGTAGATGGGGGAGGGCCGTACAATGAGCAGTTCTTC. Its protein product is CASSVDGGGPYNEQFF. The chain couples TRBV9 to TRBJ2-1, with TRBD2 matching 7 bases. V dropped 0 bases and J dropped 4; count of bases not matched to a gene: 7. The germline V gene has CDR1 SGDLS and CDR2 YYNGEE. The CDR3 sequence is 16 residues long.

Ten or more counts support this clonotype. CDR3 sequence (DNA): TGTGCCAGCAGCTTAGAACTAGACGCTGAGACCCAGTACTTC. It is translated as CASSLELDAETQYF. J is TRBJ2-5 and V is TRBV11-1; TRBD2 is a possible D gene (5 bases). CDR3 length: 14 amino acids. Germline-derived CDR1 and CDR2 are SGHAT and FQDESV (reference sequence). The germline V and J ends were trimmed by 1 base and 5 bases, with 11 bases remaining between them.

This clonotype was picked up many times. The rearrangement links TRBV20-1 to TRBJ2-1, with D perhaps being TRBD1 or TRBD2 (5 bases each). The CDR3 has 15 residues. Trimming pared 1 base from V and 4 bases from J, leaving 14 bases between. The germline V gene has CDR1 DFQATT and CDR2 SNEGSKA (reference sequence). The CDR3 spells CSARAQGEGYNEQFF. The CDR3 bases are TGCAGTGCTAGAGCTCAGGGTGAGGGGTACAATGAGCAGTTCTTC.

This clonotype was observed a few times. An end of the junction does not agree with germline; a read error may underlie this. This chain links TRBV5-1 with TRBJ1-1; D unresolved. CDR3 length: 11 amino acids. Germline V gene lookup returns CDR1 SGHRS and CDR2 YFSETQ. DNA for the CDR3: TGTGCCAGCAGCTTGCTCGGAGAAGCTTTCTTT. Its protein is CASSLLGEAFF. Supplemented by reference TRBV5-1 and TRBJ1-1, the full variable domain reads KAGVTQTPRYLIKTRGQQVTLSCSPISGHRSVSWYQQTPGQGLQFLFEYFSETQRNKGNFPGRFSGRQFSNSRSEMNVSTLELGDSALYLCASSLLGEAFFGQGTRLTVV.

A few counts support this clonotype. This chain uses TRBV18 with TRBJ2-2; D remains ambiguous. This CDR3 is built from 12 residues. Germline CDR1 reads KGHSH; CDR2 reads LQKENI. V lost 3 bases, J lost 8 bases, and 7 bases lay in between. CDR3 sequence: CASSPRIGELFF. The CDR3 nucleotides are TGTGCCAGCTCACCCCGGATAGGGGAGCTGTTTTTT.

In the case of this clonotype: This may come from a read error, since a much larger clone is one base off. V is TRBV18 and J is TRBJ2-7; tentative D call: TRBD1 (5 bases). CDR1 KGHSH and CDR2 LQKENI come from the germline V gene. The CDR3 length is 13 residues. The CDR3 is CARSPGRAGEQYF. In DNA, the CDR3 is TGTGCCAGGTCACCAGGCAGGGCAGGCGAGCAGTACTTC.

This clonotype has a count of ten or more. J is TRBJ2-1 and V is TRBV5-6; D gene ambiguous. From germline, CDR1 is SGHDT and CDR2 YYEEEE. Trimming left V 4 bases short and J 8 bases short, with 7 bases between. CDR3 length: 11 amino acids. The chain's CDR3 is CASSTYYEQFF. In nucleotides, the CDR3 is TGTGCCAGCAGCACATACTATGAGCAGTTCTTC.

The J gene is TRBJ1-6, the V gene TRBV11-2, with D possibly TRBD1 on 5 matching bases. CDR3 length: 15 residues. V was cut by 1 base and J by 9 bases, with 13 bases left in between. Germline-derived CDR1 and CDR2 are SGHAT and FQNNGV. The CDR3 DNA follows: TGTGCCAGCAGCTTAGGTGGGGCTTCTTCTTCACCCCTCCACTTT. Translation: CASSLGGASSSPLHF.

This clonotype was seen more than once but under ten times. This chain joins TRBV30 and TRBJ1-2, with D perhaps TRBD1 (5 bases). The CDR3 covers 12 residues. Germline V CDR1 and CDR2: GTSNPN, SVGIG (reference sequence). V lost 3 bases and J lost 2, with 7 bases in between. This CDR3 reads CAWRDTNYGYTF. Here the CDR3 DNA reads TGTGCCTGGAGGGACACGAACTATGGCTACACCTTC.

In this sample, this clonotype turned up many times. V is TRBV10-3 and J is TRBJ2-7, with TRBD2 as a possible D gene (6 bases). The CDR3 covers 13 residues. Germline CDR1 reads ENHRY; CDR2 reads SYGVKD. The germline V and J ends were trimmed by 4 bases and 2 bases, with 9 bases remaining between them. This chain's CDR3 is CAISGGDAYEQYF. The CDR3, as DNA: TGTGCCATCAGTGGCGGGGACGCCTACGAGCAGTACTTC.

This clonotype was counted many times. The chain is built from TRBV7-2 and TRBJ1-5, with D possibly matching TRBD1 (6 bases). CDR3 length: 15 amino acids. The V gene's germline CDR1 is SGHTA and CDR2 FQGNSA. The V and J ends lost 6 bases and 2 bases respectively, with 14 bases between them. Here the CDR3 DNA reads TGTGCCAGCAGACAACAGGGAGGAGGCAATCAGCCCCAGCATTTT. It translates to CASRQQGGGNQPQHF.

Details on this clonotype: This sequence is one base from a far larger clone and is likely a read error. The V and J genes are TRBV5-4 and TRBJ2-1; TRBD2 matches 11 bases. The V and J ends lost 4 bases and 8 bases, in that order; junction bases with no gene match: 5. Germline values: CDR1 SGHNT, CDR2 YYREEE (reference sequence). CDR3 length equals 14 residues. In nucleotides, the CDR3 is TGTGCCAGCAGCCCAGGACTAGCGGGCTATGAGCAGTTCTTC. Its protein is CASSPGLAGYEQFF.

The rearrangement joins TRBV6-9 to TRBJ1-2; D ambiguous. The CDR3 extends over 15 amino acids. Per germline, CDR1 MNHGY and CDR2 SVAAGI. V was trimmed by 3 bases and J by 6 bases, leaving 17 bases between them. The CDR3 region is CASSYPGGSHDGYTF. The CDR3 nucleotides are TGTGCCAGCAGTTACCCCGGAGGAAGCCACGATGGCTACACCTTC.

In this sample, this clonotype turned up many times. The V call is TRBV19, the J call TRBJ2-2, with 10 bases that match TRBD2. CDR1 is LNHDA, CDR2 SQIVND, per germline (reference sequence). CDR3 length equals 15 residues. V shed 3 bases and J 6 bases; nucleotides not matched to a gene: 4. CDR3 bases: TGTGCCAGTAGTATCTCTAGCGGGAGACCCGGGGAGCTGTTTTTT. As protein: CASSISSGRPGELFF.

This clonotype has just a few counts. Sequence at one end of the junction differs from germline and may be a read error. The rearrangement links TRBV10-2 to TRBJ1-5; D remains unclear. Germline CDR1 reads WSHSY; CDR2 reads SAAADI. CDR3 length: 13 amino acids. The CDR3 loop reads CASSVDSNQPQHF. The CDR3 DNA reads as TGTGCCAGCAGCGTAGATAGCAATCAGCCCCAGCATTTT.

There are many counts of this clonotype. The chain combines TRBV30 with TRBJ1-5; the D is unclear. The germline CDR1 and CDR2 sequences are GTSNPN and SVGIG (reference sequence). The CDR3 runs 11 residues. The V end was cut by 2 bases, the J end by 10 bases, with 9 bases between. CDR3 nucleotides: TGTGCCTGGAGTAACATGGGCCCCCAGCATTTT. Translation: CAWSNMGPQHF.

The chain employs TRBV3-1 and TRBJ2-3; 11 bases fit TRBD2. The CDR3 contains 16 residues. Trimming removed 0 bases from V and 5 bases from J; junction bases left unmatched: 4. Germline CDR1 reads LGHDT; CDR2 reads YNNKEL (reference sequence). This CDR3 reads CASSQDRLAGGDTQYF. The CDR3 nucleotides read TGTGCCAGCAGCCAAGATCGGCTAGCGGGAGGAGATACGCAGTATTTT.

The V call is TRBV29-1, the J call TRBJ2-1; 16 bases line up with TRBD2. J was trimmed by 0 bases and V by 7 bases; bases with no gene match: 9. The CDR3 contains 18 residues. The germline V gene has CDR1 SQVTM and CDR2 ANQGSEA. This chain's CDR3 is CSASGTSGREYSYNEQFF. DNA for the CDR3: TGCAGCGCATCCGGGACTAGCGGGAGGGAATACTCCTACAATGAGCAGTTCTTC.

The table lists this clonotype with many counts. This sequence joins TRBV5-1 and TRBJ2-1, with 12 bases fitting TRBD2. Unmatched junction bases numbered 9, after V lost 0 bases and J lost 5 bases. Germline V gene data show CDR1 as SGHRS and CDR2 as YFSETQ. The CDR3 runs 18 residues. The CDR3 loop reads CASSLVASGRAGNNEQFF. The CDR3 DNA sequence: TGCGCCAGCAGCTTGGTGGCTAGCGGGAGGGCGGGAAACAATGAGCAGTTCTTC.

This clonotype was counted many times. This chain links TRBV7-9 with TRBJ2-5; TRBD2 matches 8 bases. The CDR3 covers 14 residues. The germline V gene encodes CDR1 SEHNR and CDR2 FQNEAQ (reference sequence). After removal of 2 bases from V and 11 bases from J, the junction contained 10 bases not matched to a gene. The CDR3 sequence: CASSLPREEMAQYF. CDR3 DNA sequence: TGTGCCAGCAGCTTACCGCGGGAGGAGATGGCTCAGTACTTC.

Only one count was recorded for this clonotype. The chain is built from TRBV7-6 and TRBJ2-1; 8 nucleotides match TRBD1. Losses at the gene ends were 1 base for V and 2 bases for J; bases not matched to a gene: 10. The CDR3 loop spans 18 amino acids. Germline-derived CDR1 and CDR2 are SGHVS and FNYEAQ. Written as DNA, the CDR3 is TGTGCCAGCAGCTTAGTATTGGGGGGACAGGTAACCTACAATGAGCAGTTCTTC. It specifies CASSLVLGGQVTYNEQFF.

This clonotype was counted a few times. The gene calls are TRBV4-1 and TRBJ2-4; the D gene is possibly TRBD2 (7 bases). The CDR3 runs to 15 residues. V gave up 0 bases and J gave up 7 bases, with 13 bases separating them. Germline loops: CDR1 MGHRA, CDR2 YSYEKL. CDR3 in DNA: TGCGCCAGCAGCCAAGAGGGGGGGCAAAGGAACATTCAGTACTTC. Translation gives CASSQEGGQRNIQYF.